Listed here are 31 T cell receptor beta chains from one sample, sequenced in a study of T cell responses to AZD1222 COVID-19 vaccine. The protocol was immunoSEQ multiplex PCR, while the TCRdb copy is restricted to in-frame clones and leaves out a portion. The sample has approximately 190,000 clones, 80% to 90% seen once. The source material was peripheral blood, sampled on day 0 of MenACWY control vaccination. The receptors come from an adult in good health.

The V gene is TRBV7-2, the J gene TRBJ2-2, with D maybe TRBD2 (5 bases). Germline CDR1 SGHTA, CDR2 FQGNSA. V lost 5 bases and J 5 bases, leaving 9 bases between the germline ends. The CDR3 consists of 13 residues. The CDR3 is CASSRTLTGELFF. Here the CDR3 DNA reads TGTGCCAGCAGCCGGACTTTGACCGGGGAGCTGTTTTTT.

The chain joins TRBV3-1 (or the pseudogene TRBV3-2) to TRBJ2-7; 15 bases are a match to TRBD2. The trim removed 5 bases at V and 6 bases at J, leaving 5 bases unmatched. CDR3 length equals 15 residues. Germline V gene data show CDR1 as LGHDT and CDR2 as YNNKEL (reference sequence). CDR3: CASSAGTSGGFEQYF. The CDR3 DNA sequence: TGTGCCAGCAGCGCCGGGACTAGCGGGGGGTTCGAGCAGTACTTC.

The J gene is TRBJ1-2, the V gene TRBV27; 8 bases map to TRBD1. V dropped 4 bases and J dropped 1; count of bases not matched to a gene: 5. CDR3 length: 15 residues. Looked up from germline, CDR1 is MNHEY and CDR2 is SMNVEV (reference sequence). This chain's CDR3 is CASSSMDRVNYGYTF. CDR3 DNA: TGTGCCAGCAGTTCAATGGACAGGGTTAACTATGGCTACACCTTC.

The rearrangement joins TRBV7-6 to TRBJ2-1, with D perhaps matching TRBD2 (5 bases). This CDR3 is 17 amino acids long. V lost 4 bases, J lost 0 bases, and 16 bases lay in between. CDR1 and CDR2 from the germline V gene are SGHVS and FNYEAQ. In DNA form, the CDR3 reads TGTGCCAGCAGCTCCTTCGCGGGTTTAAGCTCCTACAATGAGCAGTTCTTC. Encoded protein: CASSSFAGLSSYNEQFF.

The gene calls are TRBV25-1 and TRBJ1-1; 7 nucleotides line up with TRBD1. The CDR3 consists of 14 residues. CDR1 is MGHDK and CDR2 is SYGVNS in the germline V gene. V lost 9 bases, J lost 7 bases, and 14 bases stayed unmatched. The CDR3 loop is CARGGHPGDHEAFF. The DNA for the CDR3 is TGTGCCAGAGGGGGCCATCCGGGGGACCATGAAGCTTTCTTT.

The V and J genes are TRBV7-9 and TRBJ1-1; D remains ambiguous. Per germline, CDR1 SEHNR and CDR2 FQNEAQ (reference sequence). V gave up 5 bases and J gave up 4 bases, with 11 bases separating them. There are 13 residues in the CDR3. CDR3 in amino acids: CASSQESSTEAFF. The CDR3 DNA reads TGTGCCAGCAGCCAAGAGAGCAGCACTGAAGCTTTCTTT.

The V and J genes are TRBV19 and TRBJ1-5; the D is unclear. V gave up 4 bases and J gave up 8 bases, with 18 bases separating them. The germline CDR1 and CDR2 sequences are LNHDA and SQIVND (reference sequence). This CDR3 comprises 15 residues. Written as DNA, the CDR3 is TGTGCCAGTAGTAGGGGTTTAGCGGCTCGGGAGCCCCAGCATTTT. As protein: CASSRGLAAREPQHF. The whole variable domain, filled in from reference TRBV19 and TRBJ1-5, reads DGGITQSPKYLFRKEGQNVTLSCEQNLNHDAMYWYRQDPGQGLRLIYYSQIVNDFQKGDIAEGYSVSREKKESFPLTVTSAQKNPTAFYLCASSRGLAAREPQHFGDGTRLSIL.

This clone has a single count. This chain joins TRBV3-1 (or the pseudogene TRBV3-2) and TRBJ2-7; TRBD2 agrees at 11 bases. Germline V gene data show CDR1 as LGHDT and CDR2 as YNNKEL (reference sequence). V trimming: 4 bases; J trimming: 1 base; junction bases outside the gene matches: 9. The CDR3 length is 17 residues. CDR3 in amino acids: CASSPFLTSGVSYEQYF. The CDR3 nucleotides read TGTGCCAGCAGCCCCTTCTTGACTAGCGGGGTTTCCTACGAGCAGTACTTC.

The gene calls are TRBV3-1 (or the pseudogene TRBV3-2) and TRBJ2-7; D not resolved. The CDR3 runs 12 residues. The V end was cut by 1 base, the J end by 7 bases, with 8 bases between. Germline V CDR1 and CDR2: LGHDT, YNNKEL (reference sequence). The CDR3 loop is CASSQGPGEQYF. The CDR3 nucleotides are TGTGCCAGCAGCCAAGGTCCGGGTGAGCAGTACTTC.

In its sample, this clone was seen once. This chain joins TRBV6-5 and TRBJ1-2; tentatively, D is TRBD1 (6 bases). Trimming cost V 5 bases and J 4 bases, with 17 bases left between them. The length of the CDR3 is 15 residues. The V gene's germline CDR1 is MNHEY and CDR2 SVGAGI. The chain's CDR3 is CASSPLGGARYGYTF. The CDR3 DNA is TGTGCCAGCAGTCCCCTCGGGGGGGCCCGCTATGGCTACACCTTC.

This chain uses TRBV11-3 with TRBJ1-5, with 11 nucleotides matching TRBD1. Germline loops: CDR1 SGHNT, CDR2 YENEEA. The CDR3 runs to 22 residues. After removal of 0 bases from V and 0 bases from J, the junction contained 16 bases not matched to a gene. CDR3 DNA: TGTGCCAGCAGCTTAGAGCCCGGGGTACGGGACAGGGGGACGGATAGCAATCAGCCCCAGCATTTT. The encoded protein is CASSLEPGVRDRGTDSNQPQHF.

Comment on this clone: The junction does not match germline at one end; this may be a read error. The gene calls are TRBV29-1 and TRBJ1-2; 9 bases agree with TRBD1. Looked up from germline, CDR1 is SQVTM and CDR2 is ANQGSEA. The length of the CDR3 is 12 residues. The CDR3 region has the DNA TGCAGCGTGGAAGACAGGGGGAAAGGCTACACCTTC. It codes for CSVEDRGKGYTF.

The gene calls are TRBV30 and TRBJ1-1; weak D call: TRBD1 (5 bases). This CDR3 contains 11 residues. The germline CDR1 and CDR2 sequences are GTSNPN and SVGIG (reference sequence). Trimming removed 5 bases at V and 5 bases at J, with 9 bases between. The DNA for the CDR3 is TGTGCCTGGGCAGGGTTTACTGAAGCTTTCTTT. Translated, it gives CAWAGFTEAFF.

The V gene is TRBV7-2, the J gene TRBJ2-3; D unresolved. This CDR3 is 14 amino acids long. Trimming left V 7 bases short and J 2 bases short, with 13 bases between. Germline CDR1 and CDR2: SGHTA and FQGNSA. The DNA of the CDR3 is TGTGCCAGCACCTACCAGTTGGTCACAGATACGCAGTATTTT. Translation: CASTYQLVTDTQYF.

V usage is TRBV9 and J usage is TRBJ2-7; possibly TRBD2 for D (5 bases). The CDR3 is made up of 14 amino acids. The V gene's germline CDR1 is SGDLS and CDR2 YYNGEE. V lost 1 base, J lost 1 base, and 9 bases lay in between. Here the CDR3 DNA reads TGTGCCAGCAGCGTATTCCGGGATTCCTACGAGCAGTACTTC. Encoded protein: CASSVFRDSYEQYF.

The rearrangement joins TRBV5-1 to TRBJ1-1; no clear D gene. Per the germline V gene, CDR1 is SGHRS and CDR2 is YFSETQ. The length of the CDR3 is 14 residues. Trimming removed 0 bases at V and 6 bases at J, with 12 bases between. Here the CDR3 DNA reads TGCGCCAGCAGCTTGGTCATGGCGGTGTCTGAAGCTTTCTTT. Translated, it gives CASSLVMAVSEAFF.

This rearrangement joins TRBV28 to TRBJ1-1, with 8 bases matching TRBD1. The V segment lost 5 bases and the J segment 3 bases; nucleotides outside the gene matches: 11. Germline loops: CDR1 MDHEN, CDR2 SYDVKM. CDR3 length equals 16 residues. CDR3 residues: CASSTGGRGLYTEAFF. DNA for the CDR3: TGTGCCAGCAGTACCGGGGGCAGGGGGCTGTACACTGAAGCTTTCTTT.

The chain uses TRBV5-1 and TRBJ2-3; a weak D match, TRBD2 (6 bases). The CDR3 runs to 16 residues. V lost 4 bases and J 4 bases, leaving 19 bases between the germline ends. Germline V gene data show CDR1 as SGHRS and CDR2 as YFSETQ. The DNA for the CDR3 is TGCGCCAGCAGCCTTTTTCCGGGACTCCGCGCAGATACGCAGTATTTT. Its translation: CASSLFPGLRADTQYF.

The rearrangement uses TRBV27 and TRBJ1-5; D is unresolved. Trimming cost V 8 bases and J 4 bases, with 18 bases left between them. The CDR3 runs to 15 residues. Germline V lookup: CDR1 MNHEY, CDR2 SMNVEV (reference sequence). CDR3 amino acids: CASRVNSLGNQPQHF. In nucleotides, the CDR3 is TGTGCCAGCCGCGTGAACAGCCTCGGGAATCAGCCCCAGCATTTT.

The chain joins TRBV19 to TRBJ2-7; 9 bases map to TRBD2. Germline CDR1 reads LNHDA; CDR2 reads SQIVND (reference sequence). The CDR3 loop spans 14 amino acids. Germline trimming cut 8 bases from V and 3 bases from J; bases unmatched to any gene: 8. The CDR3 DNA reads as TGTGCCAGTCTTCGCGGGGGGGAAGACTACGAGCAGTACTTC. The encoded protein is CASLRGGEDYEQYF.

This chain links TRBV6-5 with TRBJ1-5; 7 bases fit TRBD1. V trimming: 7 bases; J trimming: 5 bases; junction bases outside the gene matches: 5. From germline, CDR1 is MNHEY and CDR2 SVGAGI. This CDR3 comprises 13 residues. As DNA, the CDR3 is TGTGCCAGCACCCTCACAGGGGATCAGCCCCAGCATTTT. Protein sequence: CASTLTGDQPQHF.

This chain links TRBV27 with TRBJ2-1; 9 bases agree with TRBD2. This CDR3 comprises 16 residues. From germline, CDR1 is MNHEY and CDR2 SMNVEV (reference sequence). The trim removed 4 bases at V and 7 bases at J, leaving 11 bases unmatched. For the CDR3, the DNA is TGTGCCAGCAGTTACCTGGGCGGGGGGGCGAGGAATGAGCAGTTCTTC. This translates into CASSYLGGGARNEQFF.

This clone was observed a single time. Written as DNA, the CDR3 is TGTGCCAGCAGCTTGTCCCGCGGGGTGTCAGGACGGGAAAAACTGTTTTTT. Residues: CASSLSRGVSGREKLFF. The chain recombines TRBV5-4 with TRBJ1-4, with D unclear. The V end lost 1 base, the J end lost 8 bases, and 21 bases lay between the germline ends. Germline CDR1 and CDR2: SGHNT and YYREEE (reference sequence). The CDR3 length is 17 residues.

The chain couples TRBV30 to TRBJ2-3; 12 bases are shared with TRBD2. The CDR3 contains 18 residues. V lost 3 bases and J lost 0; bases outside the gene matches: 10. The V gene's germline CDR1 is GTSNPN and CDR2 SVGIG (reference sequence). The CDR3 protein is CAWSDLLAGGTSTDTQYF. CDR3 bases: TGTGCCTGGAGCGACTTACTAGCGGGAGGAACTAGCACAGATACGCAGTATTTT.

The V gene is TRBV6-5, the J gene TRBJ1-3; maybe TRBD1 (6 bases). Trimming took off 10 bases at V and 0 bases at J, with 10 bases between the two ends. CDR1 and CDR2 (germline): MNHEY, SVGAGI. The length of the CDR3 is 13 residues. CDR3 sequence: CATDRSSGNTIYF. As DNA, the CDR3 is TGTGCCACCGACAGGAGCTCTGGAAACACCATATATTTT.

The V and J genes are TRBV7-2 and TRBJ2-2, with 10 positions matching TRBD2. V was pared by 1 base and J by 3 bases, with 5 bases of the junction left unmatched. From germline, CDR1 is SGHTA and CDR2 FQGNSA. The CDR3 has 17 residues. The CDR3 region has the DNA TGTGCCAGCAGCTTAGGTGCTAGCGGGGGCTACACCGGGGAGCTGTTTTTT. Translation gives CASSLGASGGYTGELFF.

The chain employs TRBV5-1 and TRBJ1-5, with a tentative D call TRBD1 (5 bases). There are 16 residues in the CDR3. With 0 bases removed from V and 9 bases from J, the gap between germline ends came to 19 bases. Germline V gives CDR1 SGHRS, CDR2 YFSETQ. The CDR3 region has the DNA TGCGCCAGCAGCTTGGGTGGCAGGGCCGATGGTGGGCCCCAGCATTTT. This encodes CASSLGGRADGGPQHF. Filled out from reference TRBV5-1 and TRBJ1-5, the complete variable domain reads KAGVTQTPRYLIKTRGQQVTLSCSPISGHRSVSWYQQTPGQGLQFLFEYFSETQRNKGNFPGRFSGRQFSNSRSEMNVSTLELGDSALYLCASSLGGRADGGPQHFGDGTRLSIL.

The CDR3 nucleotides are TGTGCCAGCAGTCCCTGGACAGGAAATCCCACAGATACGCAGTATTTT. It translates to CASSPWTGNPTDTQYF. This chain links TRBV27 with TRBJ2-3, with TRBD1 matching 7 bases. V was clipped by 5 bases and J by 2 bases; unmatched bases: 10. Germline CDR1 is MNHEY and CDR2 is SMNVEV (reference sequence). There are 16 residues in the CDR3.

V gene TRBV7-9 combines with J gene TRBJ1-2; no definite D call. The CDR3 consists of 12 residues. Germline V CDR1 and CDR2: SEHNR, FQNEAQ (reference sequence). V gave up 5 bases and J gave up 5 bases, with 9 bases separating them. The CDR3 loop is CASSRSEYGYTF. In nucleotides, the CDR3 is TGTGCCAGCAGCCGAAGCGAGTATGGCTACACCTTC.

This clone has more than one count but fewer than ten. V is TRBV9 and J is TRBJ2-1; TRBD2 matches at 11 bases. CDR3 size: 15 residues. The germline V gene has CDR1 SGDLS and CDR2 YYNGEE. Trimming cost V 4 bases and J 3 bases; bases outside gene matches: 3. CDR3 sequence reads: CASSSGTSGYNEQFF. The CDR3 DNA sequence: TGTGCCAGCAGCTCCGGGACTAGCGGCTACAATGAGCAGTTCTTC.

The V and J genes are TRBV6-5 and TRBJ1-2, with D possibly TRBD1 on 5 matching bases. V lost 6 bases, J lost 2 bases, and 13 bases lay in between. The CDR3 consists of 14 residues. CDR1 MNHEY and CDR2 SVGAGI come from the germline V gene. The CDR3 is CASRPGRKNYGYTF. The CDR3 nucleotides are TGTGCCAGCAGACCAGGGAGAAAAAACTATGGCTACACCTTC.